A selection of T cell receptor beta chains follows, all from one sample in a study of graft-versus-host responses after intestinal transplantation. Measured with immunoSEQ multiplex PCR; TCRdb has only the in-frame clones, and not every one. The sample has about 9,600 clones; 90% to 95% are singletons. The material sequenced was bone marrow, taken around 500 days after intestinal transplantation. Receptors were obtained from a human patient who received an intestinal transplant, so some T cells may come from the graft donor. Both conserved end residues are part of each CDR3. A D gene is named only where the DNA matches it firmly. For some rows the clone size is stated as once, few or many, or as a class when expanded; others skip it.

J,D,V,size,length,DNA,CDR3
TRBJ2-7,NA,TRBV7-6,NA,13,TGTGCCAGCAGCCTCGTCGCCGCGGGAGAGCAGTACTTC,CASSLVAAGEQYF
TRBJ1-6,NA,TRBV6-1,NA,12,TGTGCCAGCAGGGGGACCCTCCGAAGCCCGTACTTT,CASRGTLRSPYF
TRBJ1-2,NA,TRBV5-4,once,13,TGTGCCAGCAGCTTGGAGGGGTACTATGGCTACACCTTC,CASSLEGYYGYTF
TRBJ2-7,TRBD1,TRBV19,NA,15,TGTGCCAGTAGTATAGGGACAGGGCCCTTCTACGAGCAGTACTTC,CASSIGTGPFYEQYF
TRBJ2-3,NA,TRBV11-2,NA,14,TGTGCCAGCAGCTTAGAACTAGTCACAGATACGCAGTATTTT,CASSLELVTDTQYF
TRBJ1-5,NA,TRBV21-1,NA,18,TGTGCCAGCAGCAAAGCCGGGACCTTGCGGTATAGCAATCAGCCCCAGCATTTT,CASSKAGTLRYSNQPQHF
TRBJ1-1,NA,TRBV19,NA,10,TGTGCCAGTGGGGGGGGTGAAGCTTTCTTT,CASGGGEAFF
TRBJ2-7,TRBD1,TRBV19,NA,16,TGTGCCAGTAGAGCGCGTGGACAGGGGATAACCTACGAGCAGTACTTC,CASRARGQGITYEQYF
TRBJ1-4,NA,TRBV5-8,NA,15,TGTGCCAGCAGCTGGAGGGGAGCGACTAATGAAAAACTGTTTTTT,CASSWRGATNEKLFF
TRBJ2-7,NA,TRBV7-2,NA,13,TGTGCCAGCAACCTAGGAGGGGACTACGAGCAGTACTTC,CASNLGGDYEQYF
TRBJ2-1,NA,TRBV20-1,NA,11,TGCAGTGCGGGAGGATCCAATGAGCAGTTCTTC,CSAGGSNEQFF
TRBJ1-1,NA,TRBV5-1,NA,19,TGCGCCAGCAGCTTAACACCCCTTGGGAGACAGACTCTGAACACTGAAGCTTTCTTT,CASSLTPLGRQTLNTEAFF
TRBJ1-5,NA,TRBV19,NA,15,TGTGCCAGTAGTAGCCCCAAGGGGCGGAATCAGCCCCAGCATTTT,CASSSPKGRNQPQHF